This TCR beta chain was documented in a study of blood T cells in healthy people across ages. Per germline, CDR1 MNHNS and CDR2 SASEGT. This CDR3 is 15 amino acids long. Combining a sample-barcoded 5' primer with a J-beta primer mix, a second PCR ran for 7 to 11 cycles. TCRdb passed the 5' RACE reads through MiXCR, listing each CDR3 protein once. The table shows approximately 820,000 distinct CDR3 sequences, with under 55% occurring only once. This receptor was obtained from a man aged 55 to 70 in good health. The sequenced sample was blood. The rearrangement uses TRBV6-1 and TRBJ2-4, with a tentative D call TRBD1 (5 bases). The DNA end lines up better with TRBJ2-7; the J call may be wrong. The CDR3 DNA reads as TGTGCCAGCAGTGAAGGACAGACCAACTCCTACGAGCAGTACTTC. Its protein is CASSEGQTNSYEQYF.